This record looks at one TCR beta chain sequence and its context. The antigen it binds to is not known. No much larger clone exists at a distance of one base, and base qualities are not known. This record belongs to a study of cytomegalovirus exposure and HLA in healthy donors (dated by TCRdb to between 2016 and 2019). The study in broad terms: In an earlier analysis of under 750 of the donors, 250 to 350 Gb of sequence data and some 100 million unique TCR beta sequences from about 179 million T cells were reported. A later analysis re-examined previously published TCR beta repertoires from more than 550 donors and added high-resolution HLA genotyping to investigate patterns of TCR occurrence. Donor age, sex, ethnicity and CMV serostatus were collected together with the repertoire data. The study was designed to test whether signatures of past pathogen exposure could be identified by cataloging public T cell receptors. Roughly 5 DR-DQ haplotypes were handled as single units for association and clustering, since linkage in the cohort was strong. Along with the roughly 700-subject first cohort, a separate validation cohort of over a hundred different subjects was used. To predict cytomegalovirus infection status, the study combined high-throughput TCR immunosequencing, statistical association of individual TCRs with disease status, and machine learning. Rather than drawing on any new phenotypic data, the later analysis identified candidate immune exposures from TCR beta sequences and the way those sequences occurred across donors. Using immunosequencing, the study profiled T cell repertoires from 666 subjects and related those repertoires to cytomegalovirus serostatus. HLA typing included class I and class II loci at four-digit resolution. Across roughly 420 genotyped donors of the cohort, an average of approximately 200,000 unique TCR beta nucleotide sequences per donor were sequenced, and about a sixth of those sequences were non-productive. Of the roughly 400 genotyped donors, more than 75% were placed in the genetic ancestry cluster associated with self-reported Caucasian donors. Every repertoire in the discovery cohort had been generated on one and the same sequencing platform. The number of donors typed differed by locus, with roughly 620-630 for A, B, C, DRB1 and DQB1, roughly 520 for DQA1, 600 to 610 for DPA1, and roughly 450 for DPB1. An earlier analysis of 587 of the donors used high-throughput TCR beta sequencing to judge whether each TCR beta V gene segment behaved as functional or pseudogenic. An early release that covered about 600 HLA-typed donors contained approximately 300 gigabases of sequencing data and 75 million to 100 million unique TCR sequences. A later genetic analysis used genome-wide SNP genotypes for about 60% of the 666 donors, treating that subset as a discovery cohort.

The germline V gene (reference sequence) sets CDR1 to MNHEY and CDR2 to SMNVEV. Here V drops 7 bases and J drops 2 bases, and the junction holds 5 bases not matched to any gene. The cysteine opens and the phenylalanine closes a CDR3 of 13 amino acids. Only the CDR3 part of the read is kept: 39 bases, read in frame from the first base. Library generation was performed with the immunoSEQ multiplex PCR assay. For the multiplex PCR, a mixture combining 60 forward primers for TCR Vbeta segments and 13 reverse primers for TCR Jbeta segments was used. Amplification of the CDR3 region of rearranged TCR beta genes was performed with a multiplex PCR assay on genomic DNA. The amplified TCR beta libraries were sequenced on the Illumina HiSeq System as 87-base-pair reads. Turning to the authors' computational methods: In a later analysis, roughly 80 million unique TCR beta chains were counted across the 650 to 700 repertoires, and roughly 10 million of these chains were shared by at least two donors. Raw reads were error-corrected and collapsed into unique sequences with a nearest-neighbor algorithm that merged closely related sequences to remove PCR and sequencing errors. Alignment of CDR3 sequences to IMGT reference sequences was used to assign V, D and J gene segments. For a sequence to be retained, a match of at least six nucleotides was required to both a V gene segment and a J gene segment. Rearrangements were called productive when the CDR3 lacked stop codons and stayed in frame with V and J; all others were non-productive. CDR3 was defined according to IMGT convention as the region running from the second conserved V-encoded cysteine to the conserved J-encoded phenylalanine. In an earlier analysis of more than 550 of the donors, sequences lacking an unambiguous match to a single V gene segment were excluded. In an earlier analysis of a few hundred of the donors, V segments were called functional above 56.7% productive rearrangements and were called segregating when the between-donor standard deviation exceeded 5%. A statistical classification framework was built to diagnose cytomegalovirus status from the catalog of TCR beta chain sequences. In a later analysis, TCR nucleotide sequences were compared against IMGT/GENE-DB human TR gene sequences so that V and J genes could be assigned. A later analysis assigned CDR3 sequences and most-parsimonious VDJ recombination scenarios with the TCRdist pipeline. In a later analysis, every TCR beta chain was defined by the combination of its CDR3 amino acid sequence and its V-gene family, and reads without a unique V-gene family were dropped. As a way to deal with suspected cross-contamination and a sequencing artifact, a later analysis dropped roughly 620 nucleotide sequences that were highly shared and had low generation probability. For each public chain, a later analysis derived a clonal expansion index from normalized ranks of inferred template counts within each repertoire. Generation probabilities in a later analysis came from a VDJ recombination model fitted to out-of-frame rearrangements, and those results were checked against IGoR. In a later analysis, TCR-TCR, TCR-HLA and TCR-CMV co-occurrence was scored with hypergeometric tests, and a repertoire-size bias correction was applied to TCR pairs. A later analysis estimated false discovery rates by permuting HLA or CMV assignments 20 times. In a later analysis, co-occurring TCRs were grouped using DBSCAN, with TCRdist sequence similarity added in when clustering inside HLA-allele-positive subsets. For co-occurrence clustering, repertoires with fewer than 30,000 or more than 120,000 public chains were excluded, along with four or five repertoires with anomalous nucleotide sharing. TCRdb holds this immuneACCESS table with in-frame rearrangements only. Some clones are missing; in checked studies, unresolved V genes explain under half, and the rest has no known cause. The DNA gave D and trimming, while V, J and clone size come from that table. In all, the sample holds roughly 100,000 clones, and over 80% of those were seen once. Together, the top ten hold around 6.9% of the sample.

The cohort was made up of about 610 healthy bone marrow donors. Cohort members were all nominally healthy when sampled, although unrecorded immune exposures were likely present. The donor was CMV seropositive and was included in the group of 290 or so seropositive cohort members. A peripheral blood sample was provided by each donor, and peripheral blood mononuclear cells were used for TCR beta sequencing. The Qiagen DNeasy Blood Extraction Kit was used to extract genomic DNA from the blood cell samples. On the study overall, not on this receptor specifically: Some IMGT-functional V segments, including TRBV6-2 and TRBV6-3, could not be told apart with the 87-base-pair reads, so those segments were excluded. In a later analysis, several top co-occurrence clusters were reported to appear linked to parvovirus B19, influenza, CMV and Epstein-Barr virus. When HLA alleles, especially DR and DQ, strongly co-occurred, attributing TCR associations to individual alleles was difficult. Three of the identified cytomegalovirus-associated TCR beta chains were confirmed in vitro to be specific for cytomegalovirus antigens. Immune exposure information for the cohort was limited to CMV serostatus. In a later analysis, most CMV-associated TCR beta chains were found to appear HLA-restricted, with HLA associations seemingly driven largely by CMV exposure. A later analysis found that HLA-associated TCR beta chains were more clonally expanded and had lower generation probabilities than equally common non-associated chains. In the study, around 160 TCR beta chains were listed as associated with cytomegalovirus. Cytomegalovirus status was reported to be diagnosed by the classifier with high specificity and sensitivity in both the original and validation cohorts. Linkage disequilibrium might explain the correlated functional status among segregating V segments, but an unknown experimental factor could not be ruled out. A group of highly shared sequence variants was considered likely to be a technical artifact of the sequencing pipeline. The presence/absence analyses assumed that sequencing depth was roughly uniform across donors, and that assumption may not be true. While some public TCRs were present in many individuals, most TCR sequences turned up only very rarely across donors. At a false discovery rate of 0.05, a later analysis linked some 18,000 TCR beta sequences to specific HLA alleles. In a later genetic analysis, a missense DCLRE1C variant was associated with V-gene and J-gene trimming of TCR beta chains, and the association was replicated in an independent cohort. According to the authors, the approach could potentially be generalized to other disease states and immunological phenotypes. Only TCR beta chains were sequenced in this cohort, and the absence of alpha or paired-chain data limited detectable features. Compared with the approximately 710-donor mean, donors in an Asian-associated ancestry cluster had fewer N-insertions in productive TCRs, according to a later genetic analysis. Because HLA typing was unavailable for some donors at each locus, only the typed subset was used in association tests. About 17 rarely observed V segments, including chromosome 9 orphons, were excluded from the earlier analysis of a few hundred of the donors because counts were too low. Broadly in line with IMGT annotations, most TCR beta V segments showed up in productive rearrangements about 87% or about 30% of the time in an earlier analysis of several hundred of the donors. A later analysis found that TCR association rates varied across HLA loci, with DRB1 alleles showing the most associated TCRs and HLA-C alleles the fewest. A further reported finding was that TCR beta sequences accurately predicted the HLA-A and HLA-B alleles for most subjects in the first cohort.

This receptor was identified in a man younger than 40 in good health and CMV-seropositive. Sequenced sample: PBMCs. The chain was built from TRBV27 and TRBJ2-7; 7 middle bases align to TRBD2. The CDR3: CASIPSGAYEQYF. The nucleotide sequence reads TGTGCCAGCATCCCCAGCGGGGCCTACGAGCAGTACTTC.